The subject of this entry is one TCR beta chain. Its target is not known. The sample comes from a study of cytomegalovirus exposure and HLA in healthy donors. The PCR employed 60 Vbeta primers together with 13 Jbeta primers. Some clones are missing from TCRdb's copy, which holds only in-frame ones; the method was immunoSEQ multiplex PCR. The table has 77,000 or so clones, about 71% seen once; the top ten hold around 7%. V dropped 4 bases and J dropped 2; count of bases not matched to a gene: 5. Germline loops: CDR1 SGDLS, CDR2 YYNGEE. The CDR3 length is 15 residues. Broader study findings: Three of the chains that were CMV-associated were confirmed in vitro to be specific for CMV antigens. V- and J-gene trimming in TCR beta was tied to a missense DCLRE1C variant by an analysis performed later. An analysis that was carried out later associated 15,000 to 20,000 TCR beta sequences with HLA alleles at 0.05 false discovery rate.

This receptor was identified in a woman between 40 and 55 years old in good health and CMV-seronegative. Sequencing used PBMCs. The rearrangement uses TRBV9 and TRBJ2-2, with TRBD1 matching 7 bases. CDR3 DNA sequence: TGTGCCAGCAGCCCAAAGGGGGCTAACACCGGGGAGCTGTTTTTT. This sequence encodes CASSPKGANTGELFF.